Below, 24 T cell receptor beta chains from the same sample are listed, as sequenced in a study of cytomegalovirus exposure and HLA in healthy donors. Both 60 Vbeta primers and 13 Jbeta primers went into the PCR. Libraries were prepared by immunoSEQ multiplex PCR; TCRdb keeps only in-frame clonotypes and omits some of them. Among under 170,000 clones listed, 55% to 70% were seen once. The sample taken for sequencing was PBMCs. The receptors come from a woman aged 60 to 75 in good health and CMV-seropositive.

In the case of this clone: Within the sample, other DNA sequences also encode this same CDR3. The V gene is TRBV14, the J gene TRBJ1-2; possible D gene TRBD1, 6 bases. Germline-derived CDR1 and CDR2 are SGHDN and FVKESK. CDR3 length: 16 amino acids. V shed 4 bases and J shed 8 bases, with 23 bases lying between them. CDR3 sequence: CASSRLRGGRRVGYTF. The CDR3 bases are TGTGCCAGCAGCCGCCTTAGGGGGGGGCGCCGGGTCGGCTACACCTTC.

The chain carries TRBV4-3 and TRBJ2-7; D is perhaps TRBD1 (6 bases). Trimming shortened V by 3 bases and J by 5 bases, and 14 bases separated the two germline ends. CDR3 size: 14 residues. Germline CDR1 is LGHNA and CDR2 is YSLEER. The CDR3 is CASSQINRAHEQYF. CDR3 nucleotide sequence: TGCGCCAGCAGCCAGATAAACAGGGCCCACGAGCAGTACTTC.

The J gene is TRBJ2-7, the V gene TRBV6-5; 7 nucleotides agree with TRBD2. Germline V gene data show CDR1 as MNHEY and CDR2 as SVGAGI. Trimming cost V 6 bases and J 2 bases; bases outside gene matches: 7. CDR3 length: 14 amino acids. The CDR3 here is CASRPSAGTYEQYF. CDR3 nucleotides: TGTGCCAGCAGGCCCTCAGCGGGGACCTACGAGCAGTACTTC.

There are a few counts of this clone. V and J are TRBV4-2 and TRBJ2-5; 14 bases fit TRBD2. This CDR3 has 17 amino acids. CDR1 and CDR2 (germline): LGHNA, YNFKEQ. The junction had 6 bases not matched to a gene; V was cut back by 0 bases and J by 6 bases. The CDR3 loop is CASSQDQGTSGRKTQYF. DNA of the CDR3: TGTGCCAGCAGCCAAGACCAGGGGACTAGCGGGAGAAAGACCCAGTACTTC.

The V gene is TRBV2, the J gene TRBJ2-7; tentative D call: TRBD2 (6 bases). CDR1 and CDR2 from the germline V gene are SNHLY and FYNNEI. V shed 4 bases and J shed 3 bases, with 10 bases lying between them. The CDR3 totals 13 residues. CDR3 sequence (DNA): TGTGCCAGCAGTGTGGAGGGAAGCTACGAGCAGTACTTC. Its protein product is CASSVEGSYEQYF.

There are a few counts of this clone. V and J are TRBV9 and TRBJ2-5; TRBD2 agrees at 9 bases. The CDR3 covers 16 residues. Germline CDR1 SGDLS, CDR2 YYNGEE. V was clipped by 1 base and J by 0 bases; unmatched bases: 4. CDR3 coding DNA: TGTGCCAGCAGCGTAATGGCGGGAGGGAACCAAGAGACCCAGTACTTC. The encoded protein is CASSVMAGGNQETQYF.

The chain has TRBV19 and TRBJ2-3; possibly TRBD2 for D (5 bases). This CDR3 spans 14 amino acids. V was pared by 6 bases and J by 4 bases, with 14 bases between. Germline V gene data show CDR1 as LNHDA and CDR2 as SQIVND (reference sequence). The CDR3 region has the DNA TGTGCCAGTAGCGCCACACTAGGCGCAGATACGCAGTATTTT. Protein: CASSATLGADTQYF.

The chain joins TRBV5-1 to TRBJ2-2; 7 bases match TRBD1. This CDR3 region has 15 residues. V gave up 4 bases and J gave up 4 bases; unmatched junction bases: 7. The V gene's germline CDR1 is SGHRS and CDR2 YFSETQ. CDR3 nucleotide sequence: TGCGCCAGCAGCCAAGACAGGGTAGGCACCGGGGAGCTGTTTTTT. Its protein product is CASSQDRVGTGELFF.

This rearrangement joins TRBV11-2 to TRBJ2-1; 13 nucleotides match TRBD2. Trimming cost V 4 bases and J 8 bases; bases outside gene matches: 8. CDR1 SGHAT and CDR2 FQNNGV come from the germline V gene. CDR3 size: 16 residues. CDR3 region: CASSSWTSGSLDEQFF. The CDR3 region has the DNA TGTGCCAGCAGCTCCTGGACTAGCGGGAGTCTCGATGAGCAGTTCTTC.

The chain joins TRBV11-2 to TRBJ1-4; the D gene is possibly TRBD1 (5 bases). V was clipped by 3 bases and J by 8 bases, with 16 bases between them. The CDR3 length is 15 residues. CDR1 SGHAT and CDR2 FQNNGV come from the germline V gene. The CDR3 reads CASSLKGKFGEKLFF. The DNA of the CDR3 is TGTGCCAGCAGCTTGAAGGGGAAGTTTGGGGAAAAACTGTTTTTT.

The V and J genes are TRBV7-9 and TRBJ2-3; D ambiguous. Germline-derived CDR1 and CDR2 are SEHNR and FQNEAQ (reference sequence). V was trimmed by 5 bases and J by 2 bases, leaving 14 bases between them. The CDR3 sequence is 15 residues long. The CDR3 region has the DNA TGTGCCAGCAGCCCGGGTTGGCTTGTCACAGATACGCAGTATTTT. Residues: CASSPGWLVTDTQYF.

This clone was observed once. The J gene is TRBJ2-5, the V gene TRBV2; perhaps TRBD2 as D (5 bases). The DNA end favors TRBJ2-7, so the J call may be wrong. The CDR3 spans 16 residues. The germline gives CDR1 SNHLY, CDR2 FYNNEI. CDR3 region: CASSEATIQSSYEQYF. The DNA for the CDR3 is TGTGCCAGCAGTGAAGCGACTATCCAAAGCTCCTACGAGCAGTACTTC.

The chain employs TRBV7-8 and TRBJ2-1; 9 nucleotides line up with TRBD2. CDR3 length: 13 residues. Germline V CDR1 and CDR2: SGHVS, FQNEAQ. With 3 bases clipped from V and 8 bases from J, the junction kept 2 bases outside the gene matches. The CDR3 coding sequence is TGTGCCAGCAGCTTGGGCGGGAGGGATGAGCAGTTCTTC. Residues: CASSLGGRDEQFF.

The rearrangement uses TRBV2 and TRBJ1-5, with D perhaps matching TRBD1 (5 bases). V was shortened by 6 bases and J by 1 base, with 13 bases between the two germline ends. The CDR3 sequence is 15 residues long. Germline CDR1 is SNHLY and CDR2 is FYNNEI. The CDR3: CASSFQGGSNQPQHF. CDR3 DNA: TGTGCCAGCAGCTTTCAGGGTGGGAGCAATCAGCCCCAGCATTTT.

The V and J genes are TRBV4-1 and TRBJ2-3; TRBD1 matches at 9 bases. The CDR3 is 15 amino acids. After removal of 4 bases from V and 6 bases from J, the junction contained 8 bases not matched to a gene. Germline values: CDR1 MGHRA, CDR2 YSYEKL. CDR3: CASSPGDRDLDTQYF. In DNA, the CDR3 is TGCGCCAGCAGCCCCGGGGACAGGGATTTGGATACGCAGTATTTT.

This clone has a handful of counts. The rearrangement links TRBV9 to TRBJ2-2; TRBD2 is a possible D gene (7 bases). The CDR3 extends over 14 amino acids. CDR1 SGDLS and CDR2 YYNGEE come from the germline V gene. Trimming removed 0 bases from V and 7 bases from J, with 10 bases in between. CDR3 sequence: CASSVGGGVGELFF. The CDR3 DNA is TGTGCCAGCAGCGTAGGGGGGGGCGTCGGGGAGCTGTTTTTT.

In regard to this clone: A junction boundary mismatches the germline segment, possibly from a read error. The rearrangement uses TRBV7-9 and TRBJ2-1; a possible D gene is TRBD2 (5 bases). Germline loops: CDR1 SEHNR, CDR2 FQNEAQ (reference sequence). The CDR3 is 14 amino acids. DNA for the CDR3: TGTGCCAGCAGTTTAGCGAGATTCTACAATGAGCAGTTCTTC. Translated, it gives CASSLARFYNEQFF.

V gene TRBV29-1 combines with J gene TRBJ2-7; D call uncertain. The CDR3 runs to 13 residues. Trimming removed 0 bases at V and 6 bases at J, with 12 bases between. Germline values: CDR1 SQVTM, CDR2 ANQGSEA. In nucleotides, the CDR3 is TGCAGCGTTGAAGAGGGCAGTATCCCCGAGCAGTACTTC. It is translated as CSVEEGSIPEQYF.

The rearrangement uses TRBV19 and TRBJ2-1, with 7 nucleotides matching TRBD1. CDR1 and CDR2 from the germline V gene are LNHDA and SQIVND (reference sequence). The length of the CDR3 is 16 residues. V lost 6 bases, J lost 7 bases, and 15 bases stayed unmatched. CDR3 DNA: TGTGCCAGTAGACGTACAACAGGGGTAGTCCTAAATGAGCAGTTCTTC. Translated: CASRRTTGVVLNEQFF.

This clone was detected once. V and J are TRBV6-5 and TRBJ1-2; D gene unclear. Germline loops: CDR1 MNHEY, CDR2 SVGAGI. Deletions cut 5 bases from V and 3 bases from J, with 16 bases between. The CDR3 covers 15 residues. CDR3 sequence: CASSPNSLGDYGYTF. CDR3 coding DNA: TGTGCCAGCAGTCCGAACTCCCTAGGAGACTATGGCTACACCTTC.

The rearrangement links TRBV7-6 to TRBJ1-1, with a possible D match to TRBD1 (6 bases). Germline CDR1 SGHVS, CDR2 FNYEAQ. Deletions cut 5 bases from V and 6 bases from J, with 10 bases between. The CDR3 is made up of 12 amino acids. The CDR3 coding sequence is TGTGCCAGCAGCAATCGACAGGCTGAAGCTTTCTTT. It translates to CASSNRQAEAFF.

The J gene is TRBJ1-1, the V gene TRBV11-1; D remains unclear. Germline assignment: CDR1 SGHAT and CDR2 FQDESV (reference sequence). Trimming took 1 base from V and 2 from J, leaving 11 bases between them. This CDR3 contains 15 residues. CDR3 region: CASSLGNMPNTEAFF. The CDR3 DNA reads TGTGCCAGCAGCTTAGGAAACATGCCCAACACTGAAGCTTTCTTT.

Of note for this clone: Sequence at one end of the junction differs from germline and may be a read error. The rearrangement uses TRBV7-2 and TRBJ2-7, with 11 bases that match TRBD2. Germline V gene sequence: CDR1 SGHTA, CDR2 FQGNSA. The CDR3 totals 13 residues. The CDR3 reads CASSLDRASGGSF. The CDR3, as DNA: TGTGCCAGCAGCTTAGACAGGGCTAGCGGGGGGTCCTTC.

This clone turned up a few times. V is TRBV13 and J is TRBJ1-3; the match to TRBD1 covers 7 bases. Looked up from germline, CDR1 is PRHDT and CDR2 is FYEKMQ (reference sequence). The V segment lost 3 bases and the J segment 2 bases; nucleotides outside the gene matches: 4. The CDR3 is 15 residues long. CDR3: CASSFDRAPGNTIYF. For the CDR3, the DNA is TGTGCCAGCAGCTTTGACAGGGCCCCTGGAAACACCATATATTTT. Variable domain in full (rest from reference TRBV13 and TRBJ1-3): AAGVIQSPRHLIKEKRETATLKCYPIPRHDTVYWYQQGPGQDPQFLISFYEKMQSDKGSIPDRFSAQQFSDYHSELNMSSLELGDSALYFCASSFDRAPGNTIYFGEGSWLTVV.